This TCR beta chain was recovered during a study of Graves' ophthalmopathy and Graves' hyperthyroidism. Amplification of TCR beta CDR3 regions used RNA transcripts. First-round RT-PCR used HTBI primers; second-round multiplex PCR followed. TCRdb ran MiXCR on the multiplex PCR reads and lists one entry per CDR3 protein. The sample has some 350,000 distinct CDR3 sequences, about 18% seen once. At least ten counts were recorded for this clonotype. The CDR3 runs to 17 residues. V was shortened by 5 bases and J by 2 bases, with 21 bases between the two germline ends. Germline CDR1 and CDR2: SGHAT and FQNNGV.

The chain has TRBV11-2 and TRBJ2-5; maybe TRBD2 (5 bases). This clonotype originated in an adult woman with stable Graves' hyperthyroidism. Source material: peripheral blood. This CDR3 reads CASSPARGGHLQETQYF. The CDR3 DNA sequence: TGTGCCAGCAGCCCTGCTCGGGGTGGTCATCTTCAAGAGACCCAGTACTTC.